This is a list of T cell receptor beta chains from one sample in a study of T cells in Graves' hyperthyroidism and ophthalmopathy. TCRdb passed the multiplex PCR reads through MiXCR, listing each CDR3 protein once. Altogether 700,000 to 850,000 distinct CDR3 sequences are present, roughly a third being singletons, with the ten largest covering around 32%. The material sequenced was blood. The receptors were gathered from a woman in her 40s with Graves' hyperthyroidism. Both conserved end residues are part of each CDR3. D genes are given only for firm matches. Only part of the rows carry a size: once, few, many, or a class if the clone is expanded.

d_gene	j_gene	v_gene	abundance	CDR3nt	CDR3aa
NA	TRBJ1-2	TRBV5-8	NA	TGTGCCAGCAGGTTACAGGGCGGTCTTAGCTATGGCTACACCTTC	CASRLQGGLSYGYTF
NA	TRBJ1-1	TRBV20-1	many	TGCAGTGCTTTGGACACTGAAGCTTTCTTT	CSALDTEAFF
NA	TRBJ2-5	TRBV7-2	NA	TGTGCCAGCAGCTTAGGGTGGCTTCAAGAGACCCAGTACTTC	CASSLGWLQETQYF
NA	TRBJ1-5	TRBV2	few	TGTGCCAGCAGTGTACAAAATAGCAATCAGCCCCAGCATTTT	CASSVQNSNQPQHF
NA	TRBJ1-6	TRBV20-1	NA	TGCAGTGCTAGAGGGATGGGGGATAATTCACCCCTCCACTTT	CSARGMGDNSPLHF
NA	TRBJ1-6	TRBV11-2	NA	TGTGCCAGCAGCTTAGAACCAGGACGCTCGAGTACCCTCCACTTT	CASSLEPGRSSTLHF
NA	TRBJ2-2	TRBV29-1	NA	TGCAGCGTGTTGACCCAGCTCAACACCGGGGAGCTGTTTTTT	CSVLTQLNTGELFF
NA	TRBJ2-1	TRBV12-3/TRBV12-4	NA	TGTGCCAGCAGTTTAATTCCCCTAAACGATGAGCAGTTCTTC	CASSLIPLNDEQFF
NA	TRBJ1-2	TRBV7-2	many	TGTGCCAGCGCCAAATCCGGGGGCTACACCTTC	CASAKSGGYTF
NA	TRBJ1-1	TRBV9	NA	TGTGCCAGCAGCGTAGGGTCCGAGAACACTGAAGCTTTCTTT	CASSVGSENTEAFF
TRBD2	TRBJ2-7	TRBV7-9	few	TGTGCCAGCATCTCTCCTAGCGGGTACGAGCAGTACTTC	CASISPSGYEQYF
NA	TRBJ2-5	TRBV7-9	many	TGTGCCAGGGGTACTAGAGAGACCCAGTACTTC	CARGTRETQYF
TRBD1	TRBJ1-1	TRBV12-3/TRBV12-4	NA	TGTGCCAGCAGGCCCATAACAGGGGCCGGAGAAGCTTCCTTT	CASRPITGAGEASF
NA	TRBJ1-1	TRBV19	few	TGTGCCAGTAGTATAGTCAGTATTGACCAGAACACTGAAGCTTTCTTT	CASSIVSIDQNTEAFF
TRBD2	TRBJ2-7	TRBV7-9	few	TGTGCCAGCAGCTCCCTGGCGGGACTAGCGGGAGCACTGGAGCAGTACTTC	CASSSLAGLAGALEQYF
TRBD1	TRBJ2-7	TRBV7-2	many	TGTGCCAGCAGCTTACAGGGGGCGCTTAACGAGCAGTACTTC	CASSLQGALNEQYF
TRBD1	TRBJ2-5	TRBV5-4	NA	TGCGCCAGCAGCCAAGAAGCAGGGGGTAGTGAAAAGACCCAGTACTTC	CASSQEAGGSEKTQYF
NA	TRBJ1-4	TRBV2	NA	TGTGCCTGGATGCCCCTCGGGGCGGATAGTGAAAAACTGTTTTTT	CAWMPLGADSEKLFF
TRBD1	TRBJ1-4	TRBV12-3/TRBV12-4	many	TGTGCCAGCGGGAGACAGGGGGATTGGAAACTGTTTTTT	CASGRQGDWKLFF
NA	TRBJ1-6	TRBV4-1	NA	TGCGCCAGCAGCTCCCTCAACAATTCACCCCTCCACTTT	CASSSLNNSPLHF
NA	TRBJ2-2	TRBV3-1	NA	TGTGCCAGCAGCCAAGGGACTACCGGGGAGCTGTTTTTT	CASSQGTTGELFF
NA	TRBJ1-2	TRBV19	NA	TGTGCCAGTAGTATATCCAGATTCGGGGGCGGGTATGGCTACACCTTC	CASSISRFGGGYGYTF
TRBD1	TRBJ1-2	TRBV20-1	NA	TGCAGTGCTGCTACAGGGGCGGAGGGCTACACCTTC	CSAATGAEGYTF
NA	TRBJ1-3	TRBV29-1	many	TGCAGCGTTGTTCCCACAGGAACTGCTGGAAACACCATATATTTT	CSVVPTGTAGNTIYF
NA	TRBJ2-7	TRBV10-2	many	TGCGCCACCACCATAGCGGACCCCTACGAGCAGTACTTC	CATTIADPYEQYF
NA	TRBJ1-2	TRBV4-3	NA	TGCGCCAGCAGCCAAGATAGGGTTTGCGTGACAGCGAACTATGGCTACACCTTC	CASSQDRVCVTANYGYTF
TRBD1	TRBJ1-2	TRBV19	NA	TGTGCCAGCAGCCATCCCGGACAGGGGAATGGCTACACCTTC	CASSHPGQGNGYTF
NA	TRBJ1-3	TRBV24-1	few	TGTGCCACCAGTGATTCCCCCCGTAAGGGATCTGGAAACACCATATATTTT	CATSDSPRKGSGNTIYF
NA	TRBJ1-5	TRBV27	NA	TGTGCCAGCAGTGGGACCGGGTTTACCAATCAGCCCCAGCATTTT	CASSGTGFTNQPQHF
NA	TRBJ2-5	TRBV2	many	TGTGCCAGCTGGGGGGATCAAGAGACCCAGTACTTC	CASWGDQETQYF
TRBD1	TRBJ1-2	TRBV7-9	many	TGTGCCAGCAGCTTAGCGAGAGGGGACAGGGTCTCTCTCTACACCTTC	CASSLARGDRVSLYTF
NA	TRBJ2-7	TRBV9	NA	TGTGCCAGCAGTGCTAGCGCCTCGGAACGGAACGAGCAGTACTTC	CASSASASERNEQYF
TRBD2	TRBJ2-7	TRBV24-1	NA	TGTGCCACCAGTGTAACTAGCGGGGGGTTCTCCTACGAGCAGTACTTC	CATSVTSGGFSYEQYF
NA	TRBJ2-7	TRBV6-5	NA	TGTGCCAGCAGTTCAAGGCAGGCCACCTACGAGCAGTACTTC	CASSSRQATYEQYF
NA	TRBJ1-1	TRBV19	many	TGTGCCAGTAGTTTCGTGGAGAACACTGAAGCTTTCTTT	CASSFVENTEAFF
NA	TRBJ1-2	TRBV12-3/TRBV12-4	few	TGTGCCAGCAGCCAACGGGGATCCTATGGCTACACCTTC	CASSQRGSYGYTF
NA	TRBJ1-5	TRBV7-9	many	TGTGCCAGCAGCTTAGAGACAGATCAGCCCCAGCATTTT	CASSLETDQPQHF
TRBD1	TRBJ1-1	TRBV18	few	TGTGCCAGCTCACCACCCGGACAGGCTGGCACTGAAGCTTTCTTT	CASSPPGQAGTEAFF
NA	TRBJ1-2	TRBV20-1	NA	TGCAGTGCCTTTGGGACTAACTATGGCTACACCTTC	CSAFGTNYGYTF
NA	TRBJ2-7	TRBV9	many	TGTGCCAGCAGCCCCCGTGAAGATCACTACGAGCAGTACTTC	CASSPREDHYEQYF
NA	TRBJ2-7	TRBV20-1	many	TGCAGTGCTAGAGATTGGGGGGACCCTCACTACGAGCAGTACTTC	CSARDWGDPHYEQYF
NA	TRBJ2-7	TRBV29-1	many	TGCAGCGTTGCAGAGGTGGGGGGGACAGGCTACGAGCAGTACTTC	CSVAEVGGTGYEQYF
TRBD2	TRBJ2-7	TRBV2	NA	TGTGCCAGCAGTGGACTAGCGGGACCCTACGAGCAGTACTTC	CASSGLAGPYEQYF
NA	TRBJ1-1	TRBV5-5	NA	TGTGCCAGCAGGTACGATCAGGTCCCCGAGAACACTGAAGCTTTCTTT	CASRYDQVPENTEAFF
TRBD2	TRBJ2-7	TRBV29-1	many	TGCAGCGTTGGTACGACGCCTAGCGGGAGATACGAGCAGTACTTC	CSVGTTPSGRYEQYF
NA	TRBJ1-3	TRBV12-3/TRBV12-4	NA	TGTGCCAGCAGTTTCCAGGGGAACACTGGAAACACCATATATTTT	CASSFQGNTGNTIYF
NA	TRBJ1-2	TRBV12-3/TRBV12-4	NA	TGTGCCAGCAGCCCGAACAGGGTCGGCTATGGCTACACCTTC	CASSPNRVGYGYTF
NA	TRBJ1-2	TRBV19	many	TGTGCCAGTACAGAAGGACCGTTTCCCCATGGCTACACCTTC	CASTEGPFPHGYTF
NA	TRBJ1-1	TRBV6-1	few	TGTGCCAGCAGTGAAGGTCTCAGGGCGCTGACCAACACTGAAGTTTTCTTT	CASSEGLRALTNTEVFF